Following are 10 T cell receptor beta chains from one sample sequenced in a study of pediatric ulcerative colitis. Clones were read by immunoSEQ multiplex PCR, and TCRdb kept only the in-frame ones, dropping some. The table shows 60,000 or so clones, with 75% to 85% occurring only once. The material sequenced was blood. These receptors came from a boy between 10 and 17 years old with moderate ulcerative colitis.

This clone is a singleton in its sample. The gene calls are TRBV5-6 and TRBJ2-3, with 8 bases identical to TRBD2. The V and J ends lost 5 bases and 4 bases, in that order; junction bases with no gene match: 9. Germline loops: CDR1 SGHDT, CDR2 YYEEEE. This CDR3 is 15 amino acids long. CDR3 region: CASRFAGGQSDTQYF. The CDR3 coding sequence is TGTGCCAGCAGATTCGCGGGGGGCCAATCAGATACGCAGTATTTT.

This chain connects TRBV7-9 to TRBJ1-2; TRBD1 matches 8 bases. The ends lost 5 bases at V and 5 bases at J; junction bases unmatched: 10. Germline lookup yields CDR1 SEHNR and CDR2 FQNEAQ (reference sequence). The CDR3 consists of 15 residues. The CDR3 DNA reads TGTGCCAGCAGCCCGGACAGGGATGAACTTTATGGCTACACCTTC. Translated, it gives CASSPDRDELYGYTF.

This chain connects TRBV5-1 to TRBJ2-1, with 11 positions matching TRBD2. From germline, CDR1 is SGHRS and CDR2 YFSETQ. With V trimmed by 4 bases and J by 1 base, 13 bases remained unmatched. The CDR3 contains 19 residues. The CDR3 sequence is CASSLPSTSGGVSYNEQFF. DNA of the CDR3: TGCGCCAGCAGCCTCCCATCAACTAGCGGGGGTGTGTCCTACAATGAGCAGTTCTTC.

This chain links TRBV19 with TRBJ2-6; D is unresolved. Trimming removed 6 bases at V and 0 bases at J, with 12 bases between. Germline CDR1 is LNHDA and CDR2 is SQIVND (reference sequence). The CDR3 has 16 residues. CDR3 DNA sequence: TGTGCCAGTAGCGGGCGCATAATCTCTGGGGCCAACGTCCTGACTTTC. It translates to CASSGRIISGANVLTF.

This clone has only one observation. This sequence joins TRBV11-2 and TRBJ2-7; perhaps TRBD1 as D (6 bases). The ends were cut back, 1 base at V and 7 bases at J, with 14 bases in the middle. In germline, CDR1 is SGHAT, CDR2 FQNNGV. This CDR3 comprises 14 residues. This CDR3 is CASSLATGHREQYF. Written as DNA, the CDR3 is TGTGCCAGCAGCTTAGCCACGGGACATCGGGAGCAGTACTTC.

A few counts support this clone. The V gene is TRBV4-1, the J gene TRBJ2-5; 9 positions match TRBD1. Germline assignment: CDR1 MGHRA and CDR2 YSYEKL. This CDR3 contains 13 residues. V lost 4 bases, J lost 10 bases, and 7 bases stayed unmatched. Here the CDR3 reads CASSLRTGEVQYF. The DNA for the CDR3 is TGCGCCAGCAGCCTGCGGACAGGGGAGGTCCAGTACTTC.

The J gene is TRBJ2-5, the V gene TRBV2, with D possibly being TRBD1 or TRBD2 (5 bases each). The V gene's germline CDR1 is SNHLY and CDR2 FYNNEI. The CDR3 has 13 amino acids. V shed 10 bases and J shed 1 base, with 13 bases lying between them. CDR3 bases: TGTGCCACTATCGGGACGGGCCAAGAGACCCAGTACTTC. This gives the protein CATIGTGQETQYF.

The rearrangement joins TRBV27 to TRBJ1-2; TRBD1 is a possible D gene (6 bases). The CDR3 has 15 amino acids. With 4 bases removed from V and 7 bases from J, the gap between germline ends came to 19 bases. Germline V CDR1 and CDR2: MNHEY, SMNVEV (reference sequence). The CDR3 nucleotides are TGTGCCAGCAGTTCAAACGTCAACAGGGAGATTGGCTACACCTTC. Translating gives CASSSNVNREIGYTF.

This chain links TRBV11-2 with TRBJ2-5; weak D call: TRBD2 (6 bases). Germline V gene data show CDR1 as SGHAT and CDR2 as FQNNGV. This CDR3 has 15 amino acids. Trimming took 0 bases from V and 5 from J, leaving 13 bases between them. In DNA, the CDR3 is TGTGCCAGCAGCTTAGATTGGGGGGTAGTGGAGACCCAGTACTTC. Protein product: CASSLDWGVVETQYF.

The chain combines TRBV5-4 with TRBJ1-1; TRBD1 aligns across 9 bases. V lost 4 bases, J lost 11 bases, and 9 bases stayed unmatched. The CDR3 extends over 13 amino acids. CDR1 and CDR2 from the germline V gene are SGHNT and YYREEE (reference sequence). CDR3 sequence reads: CASSAGQGSIAFF. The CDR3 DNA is TGTGCCAGCAGCGCCGGACAGGGGTCTATCGCTTTCTTT. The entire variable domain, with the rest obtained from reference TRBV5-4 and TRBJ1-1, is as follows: ETGVTQSPTHLIKTRGQQVTLRCSSQSGHNTVSWYQQALGQGPQFIFQYYREEENGRGNFPPRFSGLQFPNYSSELNVNALELDDSALYLCASSAGQGSIAFFGQGTRLTVV.